The TCR beta chain under discussion was sequenced for a study of blood T cells in healthy people across ages. Study-wide findings and caveats: Long-lived donors had more naive CD4+ cells and higher diversity than aged donors.

Alongside a J-beta primer mix, a sample-barcoded 5' primer served in a second PCR lasting about 6 to 12 cycles. A 12-random-nucleotide template-switch adaptor tagged each cDNA molecule. TCRdb processed the 5' RACE reads anew with MiXCR; each CDR3 protein has one entry. The table shows 650,000 to 900,000 distinct CDR3 sequences, with around 62% occurring only once. Germline V gives CDR1 LGHDT, CDR2 YNNKEL (reference sequence). The CDR3 has 15 amino acids. Healthy individuals of Caucasian origin from Russia, aged roughly 6 to 90, served as donors. Per sample, at least 5 micrograms of total RNA were extracted. As to this clonotype: Its antigen remains unknown. Germline and junction disagree at one end, which may indicate a read error.

Sample: blood. V is TRBV3-1 and J is TRBJ1-2; perhaps TRBD1 as D (5 bases). The receptor comes from a man aged 25-40 years in good health. CDR3 sequence: CASSQAERGYWGCTF. CDR3 coding DNA: TGTGCCAGCAGCCAAGCTGAACGGGGGTACTGGGGCTGCACCTTC. The whole variable domain, remainder taken from reference TRBV3-1 and TRBJ1-2, is DTAVSQTPKYLVTQMGNDKSIKCEQNLGHDTMYWYKQDSKKFLKIMFSYNNKELIINETVPNRFSPKSPDKAHLNLHINSLELGDSAVYFCASSQAERGYWGCTFGSGTRLTVV.